This TCR beta chain was captured in a study of shared clonotypes between healthy human individuals. Clones were sequenced by immunoSEQ multiplex PCR, and TCRdb holds only the in-frame ones, with some missing. The sample lists roughly 2.2 million clones; 93% were seen once. Sequences were obtained from naive CD4+ T cells from PBMCs. The sample's subset: CD45RA+ positively selected. The receptor was derived from a man between 18 and 35 years old in good health. Some clones in this sample may be carry-over from other donors' samples.

The CDR3 DNA reads as TGTGCCAGCAGATCGCAGGGGGATTCACCCCTCCACTTT. Protein: CASRSQGDSPLHF. The chain employs TRBV2 and TRBJ1-6; 7 nucleotides match TRBD1. V shed 6 bases, J shed 8 bases, and the junction held 4 bases outside the gene matches. The germline CDR1 and CDR2 sequences are SNHLY and FYNNEI. CDR3 length equals 13 residues.